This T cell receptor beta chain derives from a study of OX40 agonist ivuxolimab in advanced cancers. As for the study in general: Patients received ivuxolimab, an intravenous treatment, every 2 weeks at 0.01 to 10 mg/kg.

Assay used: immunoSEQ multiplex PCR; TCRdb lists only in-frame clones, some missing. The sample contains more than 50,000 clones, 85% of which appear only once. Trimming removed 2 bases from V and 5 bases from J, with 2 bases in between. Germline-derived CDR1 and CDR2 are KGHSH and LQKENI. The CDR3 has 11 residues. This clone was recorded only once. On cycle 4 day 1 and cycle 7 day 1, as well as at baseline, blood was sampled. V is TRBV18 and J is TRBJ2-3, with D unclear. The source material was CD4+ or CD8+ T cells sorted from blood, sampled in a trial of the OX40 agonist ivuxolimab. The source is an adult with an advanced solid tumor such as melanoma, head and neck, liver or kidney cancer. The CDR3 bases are TGTGCCAGCTCACCAGGAGATACGCAGTATTTT. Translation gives CASSPGDTQYF.